This T cell receptor (beta chain) was identified during a study of blood T cell repertoires in COVID-19. Generated by immunoSEQ multiplex PCR, the TCRdb table keeps only in-frame clones and is missing some. The sample consists of hundreds of thousands of clones, around 90% of them appearing once. The germline CDR1 and CDR2 sequences are MNHEY and SMNVEV (reference sequence). The CDR3 length is 19 residues. The ends lost 2 bases at V and 4 bases at J; junction bases unmatched: 17. Donors of Cohort 3 who recovered were those that had two negative PCRs, clearance, or symptom resolution. Material for sequencing was PBMCs or T cells enriched from blood (not recorded which). J is TRBJ1-2 and V is TRBV27, with TRBD1 matching over 9 bases. The source is a man aged 60-69 years who had recovered from COVID-19. As DNA, the CDR3 is TGTGCCAGCAGTTTAAAAACGAGTTTTGGGACAGGGTTTTTCTATGGCTACACCTTC. Translating it yields CASSLKTSFGTGFFYGYTF.